The sequence of this T cell receptor beta chain was determined in a study of T cell responses to AZD1222 COVID-19 vaccine. Here immunoSEQ multiplex PCR was the method, and the copy in TCRdb shows in-frame clones only, minus some. The repertoire holds about 120,000 clones, with around 89% as singletons. The V end was cut by 2 bases, the J end by 2 bases, with 5 bases between. The CDR3 totals 13 residues. Germline V gene sequence: CDR1 MNHEY, CDR2 SMNVEV (reference sequence). The sequencing used peripheral blood, collected 28 days after the second AZD1222 dose. The receptor was derived from an adult who received the AZD1222 COVID-19 vaccine. This chain joins TRBV27 and TRBJ2-3, with no clear D. Written as DNA, the CDR3 is TGTGCCAGCAGTTTAGGTTCCACAGATACGCAGTATTTT. This sequence encodes CASSLGSTDTQYF.